These 22 T cell receptor beta chains share one sample of origin, sequenced in a study of response to subunit inactivated influenza vaccine (dated by TCRdb to 2017 to 2018). Libraries were built with RT-PCR. The listed sequencing device is Illumina HiSeq 2500. TCRdb trimmed public reads at Q25 via fastp, called clones via MiXCR and kept in-frame beta chains. When rows share a CDR3 protein, they turn into one entry using the most common DNA and genes. The sample contains about 570,000 distinct CDR3 sequences, approximately 10% of them found a single time. Of the sample, roughly 9.6% falls within the top ten clones. The same sample was also studied in work on T cells expressing NK-cell markers. Drawing on the second study: TCR beta cDNA libraries were prepared using 5'RACE template switching, which introduced a universal primer site and unique molecular identifiers.

Sequencing was performed on PBMCs from blood, taken on the day of vaccination. These receptors were collected from a man aged 50 to 59 who received an inactivated influenza vaccine. Donor details come from another sample of the same person, matched by shared clones.

This clonotype was detected only a few times. This chain links TRBV11-2 with TRBJ1-3; no clear D gene. Germline loops: CDR1 SGHAT, CDR2 FQNNGV. There are 17 residues in the CDR3. V was trimmed by 3 bases and J by 1 base, leaving 16 bases between them. Here the CDR3 DNA reads TGTGCCAGCAGCTTCTCACCTGGACTGAGGTCTGGAAACACCATATATTTT. Translated, it gives CASSFSPGLRSGNTIYF.

This clonotype was seen only a few times. The chain uses TRBV7-9 and TRBJ1-1; tentative D call: TRBD1 (6 bases). With 2 bases removed from V and 1 base from J, the gap between germline ends came to 14 bases. The germline gives CDR1 SEHNR, CDR2 FQNEAQ (reference sequence). The CDR3 extends over 16 amino acids. CDR3 sequence: CASSLSTGQQNTEAFF. The CDR3 nucleotides read TGTGCCAGCAGCTTAAGTACGGGACAACAGAACACTGAAGCTTTCTTT.

The J gene is TRBJ2-6, the V gene TRBV28; D is undetermined. This CDR3 has 14 residues. Trimming removed 3 bases from V and 2 bases from J, with 5 bases in between. The germline CDR1 and CDR2 sequences are MDHEN and SYDVKM. The CDR3 spells CASSLLTGANVLTF. CDR3 DNA sequence: TGTGCCAGCAGTTTGCTGACTGGGGCCAACGTCCTGACTTTC.

J is TRBJ2-1 and V is TRBV3-1; 10 nucleotides match TRBD2. The V gene's germline CDR1 is LGHDT and CDR2 YNNKEL (reference sequence). Trimming cost V 4 bases and J 9 bases; bases outside gene matches: 15. There are 17 residues in the CDR3. The CDR3 DNA follows: TGTGCCAGCAGCCCCACCCCCCCGGCTAGCGGGGGCGTTGAGCAGTTCTTC. As protein: CASSPTPPASGGVEQFF.

This chain connects TRBV4-2 to TRBJ1-3, with 8 bases fitting TRBD1. Germline-derived CDR1 and CDR2 are LGHNA and YNFKEQ. This CDR3 is 18 amino acids long. Losses at the gene ends were 0 bases for V and 8 bases for J; bases not matched to a gene: 15. CDR3 sequence: CASSQETSGAGGADTIYF. The CDR3 DNA follows: TGTGCCAGCAGCCAAGAAACTTCCGGCGCAGGGGGCGCCGACACCATATATTTT.

The chain couples TRBV9 to TRBJ2-2, with TRBD2 matching 10 bases. The length of the CDR3 is 16 residues. After removal of 2 bases from V and 4 bases from J, the junction contained 5 bases not matched to a gene. CDR1 SGDLS and CDR2 YYNGEE come from the germline V gene. The CDR3 nucleotides are TGTGCCAGCAGCGTGGGACTAGCGTCTCCCACCGGGGAGCTGTTTTTT. As protein: CASSVGLASPTGELFF.

DNA for the CDR3: TGTGCCAGCAGCCGCTTACCGGGACAGGGCGGCGATGAGCAGTTCTTC. Protein: CASSRLPGQGGDEQFF. The chain uses TRBV7-9 and TRBJ2-1; 9 bases agree with TRBD1. Germline lookup yields CDR1 SEHNR and CDR2 FQNEAQ (reference sequence). With 5 bases clipped from V and 8 bases from J, the junction kept 13 bases outside the gene matches. This CDR3 is 16 amino acids long. Together with reference TRBV7-9 and TRBJ2-1, the CDR3 gives the full variable domain: DTGVSQNPRHKITKRGQNVTFRCDPISEHNRLYWYRQTLGQGPEFLTYFQNEAQLEKSRLLSDRFSAERPKGSFSTLEIQRTEQGDSAMYLCASSRLPGQGGDEQFFGPGTRLTVL.

The J gene is TRBJ2-5, the V gene TRBV30; 8 bases line up with TRBD1. The CDR3 has 14 amino acids. Trimming removed 8 bases from V and 3 bases from J; junction bases left unmatched: 11. The germline V gene encodes CDR1 GTSNPN and CDR2 SVGIG (reference sequence). The CDR3 here is CAADRGTGEETQYF. As DNA, the CDR3 is TGTGCCGCCGACCGCGGGACAGGCGAAGAGACCCAGTACTTC. Together with reference TRBV30 and TRBJ2-5, the CDR3 gives the full variable domain: SQTIHQWPATLVQPVGSPLSLECTVEGTSNPNLYWYRQAAGRGLQLLFYSVGIGQISSEVPQNLSASRPQDRQFILSSKKLLLSDSGFYLCAADRGTGEETQYFGPGTRLLVL.

The chain recombines TRBV4-1 with TRBJ1-1; possibly TRBD1 for D (6 bases). The V gene lost 2 bases and the J gene lost 5 bases, with 12 bases spanning the gap. The CDR3 runs 14 residues. From germline, CDR1 is MGHRA and CDR2 YSYEKL. CDR3 in DNA: TGCGCCAGCAGCCAACAGGGGAGAAGAACTGAAGCTTTCTTT. It yields the protein CASSQQGRRTEAFF.

This chain connects TRBV20-1 to TRBJ2-3, with 10 bases matching TRBD1. V was clipped by 4 bases and J by 4 bases; unmatched bases: 8. The CDR3 length is 15 residues. CDR1 is DFQATT and CDR2 is SNEGSKA in the germline V gene (reference sequence). CDR3 sequence: CSATPDRGSPDTQYF. CDR3 bases: TGCAGTGCTACCCCGGACAGGGGGAGCCCAGATACGCAGTATTTT.

The chain uses TRBV20-1 and TRBJ2-6; D gene unclear. V lost 2 bases to trimming and J lost 0 bases, with 5 bases between them. This CDR3 has 14 amino acids. Per germline, CDR1 DFQATT and CDR2 SNEGSKA (reference sequence). CDR3 nucleotide sequence: TGCAGTGCTAGATCGCTCTCTGGGGCCAACGTCCTGACTTTC. It specifies CSARSLSGANVLTF.

Concerning this clonotype itself: A read error is possible here, since a much larger clone lies one base away. This chain joins TRBV15 and TRBJ2-1; D gene unclear. Trimming stripped 5 bases from V and 10 bases from J, with 12 bases between. Germline CDR1 is LNHNV and CDR2 is YYDKDF (reference sequence). The CDR3 length is 12 residues. The DNA of the CDR3 is TGTGCCACCAGCCCTCGGAAGACGGAGCAGTTCTTC. It yields the protein CATSPRKTEQFF. Full variable domain (remainder filled in from reference TRBV15 and TRBJ2-1): DAMVIQNPRYQVTQFGKPVTLSCSQTLNHNVMYWYQQKSSQAPKLLFHYYDKDFNNEADTPDNFQSRRPNTSFCFLDIRSPGLGDTAMYLCATSPRKTEQFFGPGTRLTVL.

This clonotype was counted a few times. The chain employs TRBV4-1 and TRBJ2-2; 11 nucleotides align to TRBD2. The CDR3 totals 15 residues. J was trimmed by 7 bases and V by 2 bases; bases with no gene match: 3. Germline V gene sequence: CDR1 MGHRA, CDR2 YSYEKL. The CDR3 spells CASSQLAGGRGELFF. CDR3 coding DNA: TGCGCCAGCAGCCAATTAGCGGGGGGGCGCGGGGAGCTGTTTTTT.

The chain has TRBV20-1 and TRBJ1-2, with TRBD1 matching 11 bases. Trimming cost V 5 bases and J 4 bases; bases outside gene matches: 6. This CDR3 has 14 residues. Germline loops: CDR1 DFQATT, CDR2 SNEGSKA (reference sequence). CDR3 protein: CSAPPGTGGYGYTF. In DNA, the CDR3 is TGCAGTGCTCCTCCGGGGACAGGGGGCTATGGCTACACCTTC.

This clonotype was observed at least ten times. This chain links TRBV29-1 with TRBJ1-1; D is unresolved. There are 13 residues in the CDR3. V was clipped by 2 bases and J by 6 bases, with 13 bases between them. The germline gives CDR1 SQVTM, CDR2 ANQGSEA. CDR3 sequence (DNA): TGCAGCGTTGAAAGCAGAAAAGGTTCTGAAGCTTTCTTT. This codes for CSVESRKGSEAFF.

This chain uses TRBV12-3 or TRBV12-4 with TRBJ1-2; D not certain. This CDR3 is built from 15 residues. V was cut by 8 bases and J by 7 bases, with 23 bases left in between. The CDR3 sequence: CASSPAPGDGFGYTF. The CDR3 DNA is TGTGCCAGCTCCCCAGCACCGGGAGACGGCTTTGGCTACACCTTC.

This clonotype appeared many times. The chain carries TRBV7-2 and TRBJ2-3, with TRBD2 matching over 8 bases. The CDR3 has 15 amino acids. Germline CDR1 and CDR2: SGHTA and FQGNSA. V lost 4 bases to trimming and J lost 7 bases; unmatched junction nucleotides: 10. CDR3 DNA sequence: TGTGCCAGCAGCTCTCCGGGACTAGTTTTGAATACGCAGTATTTT. Translated, it gives CASSSPGLVLNTQYF.

This clonotype was counted a few times. This sequence joins TRBV20-1 and TRBJ2-7; 9 nucleotides align to TRBD2. Germline CDR1 reads DFQATT; CDR2 reads SNEGSKA (reference sequence). With 1 base clipped from V and 1 base from J, the junction kept 2 bases outside the gene matches. The CDR3 extends over 14 amino acids. The CDR3 here is CSARASGASYEQYF. CDR3 in DNA: TGCAGTGCTAGAGCTAGCGGGGCATCCTACGAGCAGTACTTC.

The chain carries TRBV7-3 and TRBJ2-3, with a weak D call TRBD2 (5 bases). Per the germline V gene, CDR1 is SGHTA and CDR2 is FQGTGA. V was pared by 5 bases and J by 2 bases, with 11 bases between. The CDR3 is made up of 14 amino acids. CDR3 nucleotide sequence: TGTGCCAGCAGCCTAGAGCGGAACACAGATACGCAGTATTTT. Protein: CASSLERNTDTQYF.

J is TRBJ2-5 and V is TRBV7-2, with TRBD1 matching over 8 bases. The germline V gene has CDR1 SGHTA and CDR2 FQGNSA. CDR3 length: 15 amino acids. The trim removed 3 bases at V and 5 bases at J, leaving 8 bases unmatched. The CDR3 is CASSFRQGRRETQYF. CDR3 DNA sequence: TGTGCCAGCAGCTTCCGACAGGGGCGTAGGGAGACCCAGTACTTC.

This chain joins TRBV11-2 and TRBJ2-1; no clear D gene. Germline V gene lookup returns CDR1 SGHAT and CDR2 FQNNGV. The CDR3 is 18 residues long. V gave up 1 base and J gave up 4 bases, with 20 bases separating them. CDR3 in amino acids: CASSLGTDRYSPYNEQFF. CDR3 sequence (DNA): TGTGCCAGCAGCTTAGGTACAGACCGGTACTCACCTTACAATGAGCAGTTCTTC. Full variable domain (rest looked up from reference TRBV11-2 and TRBJ2-1): EAGVAQSPRYKIIEKRQSVAFWCNPISGHATLYWYQQILGQGPKLLIQFQNNGVVDDSQLPKDRFSAERLKGVDSTLKIQPAKLEDSAVYLCASSLGTDRYSPYNEQFFGPGTRLTVL.

This clonotype occurred many times. The chain employs TRBV11-2 and TRBJ2-1; D gene uncertain. Germline V gene data show CDR1 as SGHAT and CDR2 as FQNNGV. V was cut by 1 base and J by 3 bases, with 7 bases left in between. This CDR3 spans 14 amino acids. The CDR3 loop reads CASSLVGNYNEQFF. For the CDR3, the DNA is TGTGCCAGCAGCTTAGTTGGGAACTACAATGAGCAGTTCTTC.